The rows below give T cell receptor beta chains drawn from one sample of a study of post-analysis software for immune sequencing data. TCRdb re-derived calls from the PCR reads in MiXCR, one entry per CDR3 protein. Here the sample spans around 770,000 distinct CDR3 sequences, around 46% being singletons. Sequenced: blood. The source is a girl aged 10-17 years with multiple sclerosis. Each CDR3 is given with its conserved first and last residue. Each record gives: D gene, V gene, J gene, clone size, CDR3 DNA, CDR3 protein. The D gene is left open where the match is weak. Some rows mark clone size as missing; the rest say once, few, many or name a class of expanded clone.

TRBD1,TRBV6-5,TRBJ2-7,few,TGTGCCAGCAAGCTCGGACAGGGGGCTCGTGAGCAGTACTTC,CASKLGQGAREQYF
.,TRBV20-1,TRBJ2-1,.,TGCAGTGCTAGACCGGGGAGCAGAGGACGAGTCAATGAGCAGTTCTTC,CSARPGSRGRVNEQFF
TRBD1,TRBV6-5,TRBJ1-5,.,TGTGCCAGCAGTTACGCACCGGGACAGAGAAACTATAGCAATCAGCCCCAGCATTTT,CASSYAPGQRNYSNQPQHF
.,TRBV11-3,TRBJ2-7,few,TGTGCCAGCAGCCGGGCTCTTGGGACGCCGCAGACCTACGAGCAGTACTTC,CASSRALGTPQTYEQYF
.,TRBV7-9,TRBJ2-6,few,TGTGCCATCGGGACGGTACTCTCTGGGGCCAACGTCCTGACTTTC,CAIGTVLSGANVLTF
.,TRBV20-1,TRBJ2-7,.,TGCAGTGCTCCTACTAGGAAGTACGAGCAGTACTTC,CSAPTRKYEQYF
.,TRBV29-1,TRBJ2-3,.,TGCAGCGCCATACCTAGCGGCACAGATACGCAGTATTTT,CSAIPSGTDTQYF
.,TRBV6-5,TRBJ2-1,.,TGTGCCAGCAAAACGGTTAATGAACAGTTCTTC,CASKTVNEQFF
.,TRBV11-2,TRBJ2-6,few,TGTGCCAGCAGCTCCCGTGGGGCCGGCTCTGGGGCCAACGTCCTGACTTTC,CASSSRGAGSGANVLTF
.,TRBV7-9,TRBJ1-1,.,TGTGCCAGCAGCTTAGACAGGGTGCACACTGAAGCTTTCTTT,CASSLDRVHTEAFF
.,TRBV20-1,TRBJ2-3,few,TGCAGTGCGCCGGACTATTCCCTCACAGATACGCAGTATTTT,CSAPDYSLTDTQYF
.,TRBV27,TRBJ2-7,.,TGTGCCAGCAGCCCCTTGGGGGGGGCGTCCCACGAGCAGTACTTC,CASSPLGGASHEQYF
.,TRBV6-1,TRBJ1-2,.,TGTGCCAGCAGTGAAGCTTCAGGTTTTAGCTATGGCTACACCTTC,CASSEASGFSYGYTF
.,TRBV11-2,TRBJ2-3,few,TGTGCCAGCAGCCGCATTAGGCTGGCAACAGATACGCAGTATTTT,CASSRIRLATDTQYF
.,TRBV20-1,TRBJ2-5,once,TGCAGTGCTAGAGATGGTGATATGGAGCGGCAGTACTTC,CSARDGDMERQYF
.,TRBV28,TRBJ1-2,few,TGTGCCAGCAGTTTAATAAGGCGCGGGGGCGATGGCTACACCTTC,CASSLIRRGGDGYTF
.,TRBV29-1,TRBJ2-3,few,TGCAGCTCAGGGGTTAGCACAGATACGCAGTATTTT,CSSGVSTDTQYF
.,TRBV29-1,TRBJ2-4,few,TGCAGCGTTGAAGATCAGGGCCGCTGGTACTTC,CSVEDQGRWYF
TRBD1,TRBV7-2,TRBJ2-5,.,TGTGCCAGCAGCCGGGACAGGGGTTCGCAAGAGACCCAGTACTTC,CASSRDRGSQETQYF
.,TRBV2,TRBJ2-1,.,TGTGCCTTGGGGTACAATGAGCAGTTCTTC,CALGYNEQFF
TRBD2,TRBV4-3,TRBJ2-3,.,TGCGCCAGCAGCCACACAAGCGGGAGCGCAGATACGCAGTATTTT,CASSHTSGSADTQYF
TRBD2,TRBV29-1,TRBJ2-3,few,TGCAGCGTTCGCGGGAGGTGGAATACGCAGTATTTT,CSVRGRWNTQYF
.,TRBV7-7,TRBJ2-3,.,TGTGCTAGCAGCTTAGTACTACTCACAGATACGCAGTATTTT,CASSLVLLTDTQYF
TRBD2,TRBV20-1,TRBJ2-2,.,TGCAGTGCCCTGGGACTAGCGGGAGATATGGCGGACACCGGGGAGCTGTTTTTT,CSALGLAGDMADTGELFF
.,TRBV7-2,TRBJ2-5,.,TGTGCCAGCAGCTCCGGACAGCTGGAAGAGACCCAGTACTTC,CASSSGQLEETQYF
.,TRBV3-1,TRBJ2-3,.,TGTGCCAGCAGCCCCCAGAGGGATTCGGCAGATACGCAGTATTTT,CASSPQRDSADTQYF
.,TRBV6-2/TRBV6-3,TRBJ1-2,few,TGTGCCAGCAGTTACTCGGTGACGGACTACTATGGCTACACCTTC,CASSYSVTDYYGYTF